Listed below are T cell receptor beta chains from one sample, sequenced in a study of blood T cell repertoires in COVID-19. Profiling relied on immunoSEQ multiplex PCR, and the TCRdb table lists in-frame clones only, not all of them. The table lists over 200,000 clones, approximately 88% of them singletons. Sequences were obtained from peripheral blood. These receptors all stem from a woman in her 30s with acute or convalescent COVID-19. The conserved cysteine and the conserved F or W are not part of the CDR3 here. Each record gives: V gene, D gene, J gene, CDR3 protein. The D gene is left open where the match is weak.

TRBV5-4,.,TRBJ2-7,ASSWILANSYEQY
TRBV19,.,TRBJ2-3,ASSLYPFETQY
TRBV27,.,TRBJ2-7,ASSNTGLYEQY
TRBV9,.,TRBJ1-2,ASSETDHYGYT
TRBV3-1/TRBV3-2,TRBD1,TRBJ1-1,ASSLWVDRGLAEAF
TRBV18,.,TRBJ1-5,ASSPGLGLGNQPQH
TRBV24-1,TRBD2,TRBJ2-7,ATSDVAGGPYEQY
TRBV11-2,.,TRBJ2-1,ASSSTGAAVEQF
TRBV2,TRBD2,TRBJ2-1,ASRGTSGINEQF
TRBV21-1,.,TRBJ2-5,ASSKTGTSGKPWEETQY
TRBV9,TRBD2,TRBJ2-7,ASSEAGGSREQY
TRBV2,.,TRBJ2-7,ASSLGASYEQY
TRBV30,.,TRBJ1-2,AWIREEGYT
TRBV14,TRBD1,TRBJ1-1,ASSQDRGTGNTEAF
TRBV13,TRBD1,TRBJ1-2,ASSLMWTGDGYT
TRBV29-1,TRBD1,TRBJ1-1,SAHRGTTEAF
TRBV6-5,.,TRBJ1-1,ASSYYGGTEAF
TRBV12-3/TRBV12-4,.,TRBJ2-3,ASLRGTDTQY
TRBV25-1,.,TRBJ2-1,ASSEGAGFVNNEQF
TRBV3-1/TRBV3-2,TRBD2,TRBJ2-7,ASSQDPLAGGLSYEQY
TRBV14,.,TRBJ1-6,ASSPFNSPLH
TRBV10-2,TRBD2,TRBJ2-2,ASSVRGRAAGGKNTGELF
TRBV9,TRBD1,TRBJ1-5,ASSSGTGKHQPQH
TRBV19,TRBD2,TRBJ2-4,ASSIDPGLAGNIQY
TRBV27,.,TRBJ1-5,ASSLQGFDQPQH
TRBV29-1,.,TRBJ2-7,SVDAGRGNSYEQY
TRBV6-6,.,TRBJ2-7,ASSYGKRSSSYEQY
TRBV12-3/TRBV12-4,.,TRBJ2-1,ASSLGGTNEQF
TRBV9,TRBD2,TRBJ2-1,ASSAAGTTSYNEQF
TRBV2,.,TRBJ2-7,ASRYSGFRDKPYEQY
TRBV24-1,TRBD2,TRBJ2-1,ATSGLAGASYNEQF
TRBV11-2,.,TRBJ2-3,ASSLDPRADTQY
TRBV5-4,TRBD2,TRBJ2-1,ASSLSLARNEQF
TRBV12-3/TRBV12-4,.,TRBJ2-7,ASSRTGYQQY
TRBV19,TRBD1,TRBJ2-6,ASSVTGAGANVLT
TRBV24-1,TRBD2,TRBJ2-3,ATSELRLAGGGDTQY
TRBV4-2,TRBD1,TRBJ2-7,ASSQGGQSYEQY
TRBV4-1,TRBD2,TRBJ2-3,ASSPQTAGGPPTDTQY
TRBV9,.,TRBJ2-6,ASSLRDRQVLSGANVLT
TRBV18,TRBD2,TRBJ2-4,ASSPPGLAVTKNIQY
TRBV6-6,.,TRBJ2-2,ASSPLNTGELF
TRBV3-1/TRBV3-2,.,TRBJ2-3,ASSQGTAGFTDTQY
TRBV30,.,TRBJ1-2,AWTPGRSYGYT
TRBV6-5,.,TRBJ2-7,ASDSSYEQY
TRBV29-1,TRBD1,TRBJ1-4,SVVGTGEKLF
TRBV7-2,TRBD2,TRBJ2-4,ASSLGGLAKNIQY
TRBV4-2,TRBD1,TRBJ2-5,ASSQRGQGGQETQY
TRBV10-3,TRBD2,TRBJ2-7,AIATTGGGYEQY
TRBV6-5,.,TRBJ1-2,ASSSMWSGYT
TRBV10-3,TRBD1,TRBJ2-3,AISESFLQGAPQY